The rows below give T cell receptor beta chains drawn from one sample of a study of metastatic and nonmetastatic thyroid tumors. TCRdb re-analyzed the PCR reads through MiXCR. The sample holds about 18,000 clones, about 33% seen once. The sequencing input was tumor tissue. The receptors stem from a male donor with papillary thyroid cancer or a benign thyroid nodule (not recorded which). Some clones in this sample may be carry-over from other donors' samples. Both conserved end residues are part of each CDR3. Each record gives: clone size, J gene, D gene, V gene, CDR3 protein, CDR3 DNA. D genes are given only for firm matches. Size tells how often a clone was seen (once, few, many) or the class of an expanded clone, and some rows leave it out.

NA	TRBJ2-1	NA	TRBV20-1	CSAKTGSRGNEQFF	TGCAGTGCCAAAACCGGGTCCCGAGGGAATGAGCAGTTCTTC
NA	TRBJ1-2	TRBD1	TRBV4-2	CASSHGQDFLYGYTF	TGTGCCAGCAGCCACGGACAGGACTTTCTCTATGGCTACACCTTC
many	TRBJ2-7	NA	TRBV6-6	CASSYSSDGSYEQYF	TGTGCCAGCAGTTACTCCAGTGACGGGTCCTACGAGCAGTACTTC
NA	TRBJ2-1	NA	TRBV6-2/TRBV6-3	CASSPTGSSYNEQWF	TGTGCCAGCAGTCCAACGGGTAGCTCCTACAATGAGCAGTGGTTC
NA	TRBJ2-2	NA	TRBV11-1	CASSLALRANTGELFF	TGTGCCAGCAGCTTAGCGCTCAGGGCGAACACCGGGGAGCTGTTTTTT
NA	TRBJ1-2	NA	TRBV20-1	CSARVSAETCYSF	TGCAGTGCTAGAGTTTCGGCAGAAACCTGCTACTCCTTC
many	TRBJ2-1	NA	TRBV30	CAWSVDYNEQFF	TGTGCCTGGAGTGTAGACTACAATGAGCAGTTCTTC
few	TRBJ1-5	NA	TRBV6-2/TRBV6-3	CASSHGGSGNQPQHF	TGTGCCAGCTCCCACGGGGGGTCGGGCAATCAGCCCCAGCATTTT
many	TRBJ2-7	TRBD1	TRBV29-1	CSARGSGSYEQYF	TGCAGCGCCAGGGGGTCAGGTTCGTACGAGCAGTACTTC
NA	TRBJ2-7	NA	TRBV4-1	CASSHVGKEGSYEQYF	TGCGCCAGCAGCCACGTAGGGAAAGAGGGCTCCTACGAGCAGTACTTC
NA	TRBJ2-7	NA	TRBV11-2	CASSLSGGEYEQYF	TGTGCCAGCAGCTTATCGGGCGGTGAATACGAGCAGTACTTC
many	TRBJ1-2	TRBD1	TRBV10-3	CAISGGQGSVGGYTF	TGTGCCATCAGTGGTGGACAGGGGAGTGTGGGCGGCTACACCTTC
medium-sized	TRBJ2-1	TRBD2	TRBV6-1	CASRRGGSGSNEQFF	TGTGCCAGCAGGAGAGGCGGGAGCGGCAGCAATGAGCAGTTCTTC
NA	TRBJ2-3	NA	TRBV7-9	CASGYIVGTDTQYF	TGTGCCAGCGGGTACATTGTCGGAACAGATACGCAGTATTTT
many	TRBJ2-6	NA	TRBV5-1	CASSLAAGSGANVLTF	TGCGCCAGCAGCTTGGCCGCAGGCTCTGGGGCCAACGTCCTGACTTTC
many	TRBJ1-2	NA	TRBV5-6	CASSLEGSLRYGYTF	TGTGCCAGCAGCTTGGAAGGGTCTCTGCGATATGGCTACACCTTC
NA	TRBJ2-6	NA	TRBV6-2/TRBV6-3	CARSLVHSGANVLTF	TGTGCCAGAAGTCTAGTACACTCTGGGGCCAACGTCCTGACTTTC
few	TRBJ2-7	NA	TRBV28	CASSLPGPLEQYF	TGTGCCAGCAGTTTACCCGGCCCCTTGGAGCAGTACTTC
many	TRBJ2-3	TRBD2	TRBV6-1	CASSVGAGDTDTQYF	TGTGCCAGCAGTGTAGGGGCGGGGGACACAGATACGCAGTATTTT
NA	TRBJ1-2	NA	TRBV6-5	CASSYSAVGGYTF	TGTGCCAGCAGTTACTCGGCGGTTGGTGGCTACACCTTC
NA	TRBJ2-1	TRBD2	TRBV2	CASRGTSGTYNEQFF	TGTGCCAGCAGAGGGACTAGCGGCACCTACAATGAGCAGTTCTTC
NA	TRBJ1-2	TRBD1	TRBV20-1	CSATRTGPYGYTF	TGCAGTGCTACCCGGACAGGTCCCTATGGCTACACCTTC
NA	TRBJ2-3	TRBD2	TRBV11-1	CASSVPGLAGTITDTQYF	TGTGCCAGCAGCGTACCGGGACTAGCTGGTACTATCACAGATACGCAGTATTTT
few	TRBJ2-7	TRBD1	TRBV6-1	CASRPPGTGKYEQYF	TGTGCCAGCAGACCCCCCGGGACAGGAAAATACGAGCAGTACTTC
NA	TRBJ2-7	NA	TRBV20-1	CSARDRARGSLYEQYF	TGCAGTGCTAGAGATCGGGCTCGTGGCAGCCTTTACGAGCAGTACTTC
many	TRBJ1-5	NA	TRBV12-5	CASYRDSNQPQHF	TGTGCTAGTTACAGAGATAGCAATCAGCCCCAGCATTTT
many	TRBJ2-7	TRBD2	TRBV20-1	CSATGLAALEQYF	TGCAGTGCCACGGGACTAGCGGCCCTCGAGCAGTACTTC
NA	TRBJ2-1	NA	TRBV6-4	CASSDSSENEQFF	TGTGCCAGCAGTGACTCGAGTGAAAATGAGCAGTTCTTC
many	TRBJ1-2	NA	TRBV6-1	CASSAIQNYGYTF	TGTGCCAGCAGTGCCATCCAGAACTATGGCTACACCTTC
NA	TRBJ1-3	TRBD1	TRBV6-1	CASRLDRYSGNTIYF	TGTGCCAGCAGACTGGACAGGTACTCTGGAAACACCATATATTTT
many	TRBJ2-2	NA	TRBV6-2/TRBV6-3	CASLNGRGPPGELFF	TGTGCCAGCCTCAACGGGCGGGGACCCCCCGGGGAGCTGTTTTTT
few	TRBJ2-3	NA	TRBV24-1	CATSDLDSSADTQYF	TGTGCCACCAGTGATTTGGACAGTTCCGCGGATACGCAGTATTTT
few	TRBJ2-7	NA	TRBV6-1	CASSESSEKDEQYF	TGTGCCAGCAGTGAGTCGTCCGAAAAGGACGAGCAGTACTTC
few	TRBJ2-7	NA	TRBV12-3/TRBV12-4	CASSLDSSYEQYF	TGTGCCAGCAGTTTAGACAGCTCCTACGAGCAGTACTTC
NA	TRBJ2-6	NA	TRBV4-2	CASSPRGSVANFLTF	TGTGCCAGCAGCCCGAGGGGGTCTGTGGCCAACTTCCTGACTTTC
NA	TRBJ1-2	NA	TRBV28	CASSSSHPGTRNCYTF	TGTGCCAGCAGTTCCTCGCACCCCGGGACACGGAATTGCTACACCTTC
few	TRBJ1-1	NA	TRBV5-1	CASSFGSGGTEAFF	TGCGCCAGCAGCTTTGGGTCGGGAGGGACTGAAGCTTTCTTT
once	TRBJ2-7	NA	TRBV20-1	CSAPMPSRGNYEQYF	TGCAGTGCACCCATGCCCTCTAGAGGGAATTACGAGCAGTACTTC
many	TRBJ2-5	TRBD2	TRBV24-1	CATSEMTSGEETQYF	TGTGCCACCAGTGAAATGACTAGCGGGGAAGAGACCCAGTACTTC
NA	TRBJ2-7	NA	TRBV7-2	CASSLARPLYEQYF	TGTGCCAGCAGCTTAGCGCGTCCACTCTACGAGCAGTACTTC
NA	TRBJ1-3	TRBD1	TRBV6-1	CASTNHRGGTLGTIYF	TGTGCCAGCACAAACCACAGGGGGGGCACCTTAGGCACCATATATTTT
NA	TRBJ1-5	NA	TRBV28	CASSFGFWGVGNQPQHF	TGTGCCAGCAGTTTCGGTTTTTGGGGGGTAGGCAATCAGCCCCAGCATTTT
many	TRBJ2-2	TRBD2	TRBV12-3/TRBV12-4	CASRSSGSRSGELFF	TGTGCCAGCAGATCTAGCGGGAGTAGGTCCGGGGAGCTGTTTTTT
NA	TRBJ2-7	NA	TRBV18	CASSPVSEQYF	TGTGCCAGCTCACCAGTCAGCGAGCAGTACTTC
large	TRBJ2-7	NA	TRBV7-8	CASSPPGEQYF	TGTGCCAGCAGCCCCCCCGGGGAGCAGTACTTC
NA	TRBJ2-5	TRBD2	TRBV14	CASSPALAGGPRETQYF	TGTGCCAGCAGCCCCGCACTAGCGGGAGGTCCTCGAGAGACCCAGTACTTC
few	TRBJ1-4	TRBD1	TRBV6-2/TRBV6-3	CASSEPGQGVSNEKLFF	TGTGCCAGCAGTGAGCCGGGACAGGGGGTTTCTAATGAAAAACTGTTTTTT
NA	TRBJ1-2	NA	TRBV28	CASSTPGGGKRDGYTF	TGTGCCAGCAGTACCCCTGGCGGGGGAAAGAGGGACGGCTACACATTC
NA	TRBJ2-1	NA	TRBV20-1	CSASISEQYNEQFF	TGCAGTGCTAGTATTAGCGAGCAGTACAATGAGCAGTTCTTC
many	TRBJ2-3	NA	TRBV11-2	CASSLVGGPPDTQYF	TGTGCCAGCAGCTTAGTCGGGGGGCCCCCAGATACGCAGTATTTT
many	TRBJ1-2	NA	TRBV5-4	CASSLRGNYGYTF	TGTGCCAGCAGCTTGAGGGGGAACTATGGCTACACCTTC
many	TRBJ2-3	NA	TRBV3-1	CASSQREKVNTQYF	TGTGCCAGCAGCCAACGGGAGAAGGTGAATACGCAGTATTTT
many	TRBJ2-7	NA	TRBV29-1	CSVDKGGSYEQYF	TGCAGCGTGGATAAGGGGGGTTCCTACGAGCAGTACTTC
NA	TRBJ1-1	NA	TRBV6-2/TRBV6-3	CAIRKGGLDTEAFF	TGTGCCATCAGAAAAGGGGGTTTGGACACTGAAGCTTTCTTT
few	TRBJ1-5	NA	TRBV6-1	CASSPLSGSQPQHF	TGTGCCAGCAGTCCATTATCAGGGAGTCAGCCCCAGCATTTT
NA	TRBJ1-2	NA	TRBV25-1	CASRPEACLGYTF	TGTGCCAGCAGGCCGGAGGCATGCCTGGGCTACACCTTT